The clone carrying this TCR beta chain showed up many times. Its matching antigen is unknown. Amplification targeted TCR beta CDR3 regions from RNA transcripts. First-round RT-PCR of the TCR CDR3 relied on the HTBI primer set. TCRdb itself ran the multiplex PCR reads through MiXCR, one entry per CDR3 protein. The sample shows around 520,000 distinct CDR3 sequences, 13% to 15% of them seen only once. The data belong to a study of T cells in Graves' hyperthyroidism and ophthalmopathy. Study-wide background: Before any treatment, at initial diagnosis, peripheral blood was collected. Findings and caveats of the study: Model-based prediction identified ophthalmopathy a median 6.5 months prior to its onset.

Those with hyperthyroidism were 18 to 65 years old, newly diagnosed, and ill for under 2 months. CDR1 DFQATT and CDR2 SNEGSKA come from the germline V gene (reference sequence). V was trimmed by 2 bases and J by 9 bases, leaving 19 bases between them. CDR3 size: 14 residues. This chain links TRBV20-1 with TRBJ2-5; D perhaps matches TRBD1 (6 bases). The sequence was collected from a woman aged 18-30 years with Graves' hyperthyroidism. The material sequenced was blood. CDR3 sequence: CSARRVGGGWAQYF. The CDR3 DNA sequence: TGCAGTGCTAGAAGGGTTGGGGGCGGGTGGGCCCAGTACTTC.